This TCR beta chain came from a study of CD8 T cells in ankylosing spondylitis. One entry per CDR3 protein results from TCRdb running MiXCR on the 5' RACE reads. The profile shows 200,000 to 300,000 distinct CDR3 sequences, about 24% of them singletons. Only a few counts were recorded for this clonotype. This TCR derives from a male donor with ankylosing spondylitis or in good health (not recorded which). Input material: blood, either unsorted or a sorted T cell fraction (not recorded which).

The chain's CDR3 is CSGGVTEAFF. The CDR3 DNA follows: TGCAGCGGTGGGGTAACTGAAGCTTTCTTT. The chain carries TRBV29-1 and TRBJ1-1; D gene uncertain. Trimming removed 7 bases at V and 5 bases at J, with 8 bases between. The V gene's germline CDR1 is SQVTM and CDR2 ANQGSEA. The CDR3 is made up of 10 amino acids.